The TCR beta chain described here comes from a study of shared clonotypes between healthy human individuals (dated by TCRdb to the early 2020s). Turning to the overall study: The cohort included three men and two women between 18 and 49 years of age. Different laboratories and diverse techniques were used to prepare libraries and sequence TCR repertoires, to increase sequencing depth and limit assay-specific biases. Between about 0.94 and 8.9 billion PBMCs per donor were obtained by leukapheresis. For each donor, three plates each were used for CD4 naive and CD4 memory, two plates were used for CD8 naive, and one plate was used for CD8 memory. Blood TCR repertoires of about five healthy adults were deeply sequenced to estimate repertoire size and the extent of clonotype sharing between individuals. Study-level results and caveats: Pairwise subsampling led to the expectation that sequencing depth would affect the degree of clonotype sharing among donors. Compared with non-shared clonotypes, the clonotypes found in all four sorted-subset donors had higher generation probabilities. Sampling was limited to blood, and TCR repertoires in tissue likely differ from TCR repertoires in blood. Sharing across several donors was observed for 5% to 6.5% of naive CD4, over 3% of naive CD8, 2% to 2.5% of memory CD4, and about 0.4% of memory CD8 clonotypes. Because the study included only a small number of donors, the genetic and exposure-history diversity represented was limited. Naive subsets generally had larger estimated clonotype richness than memory subsets did. Incomplete sequencing was indicated by rarefaction of sorted-subset datasets, despite the large sequencing depth.

Donors were healthy HIV-negative adults with no recently reported acute infections or vaccinations. Every donor was a Caucasian adult living in Nashville, Tennessee, USA. Magnetic negative selection was used to enrich CD4+ T cells, after which naive cells were positively selected on CD45RA and the negative fraction became the memory subset. Blood was collected by leukapheresis, and PBMCs were isolated by Ficoll-Histopaque density gradient centrifugation and then cryopreserved in liquid nitrogen vapor phase. Analytical flow cytometry was used to check the purity and quantity of each magnetically sorted T cell population. From each sorted fraction, genomic DNA was isolated and quantified by UV absorbance on a Nanodrop 2000c. Note on this clone: Which antigen it targets is not known. The record has no base qualities; no much larger clone is one base away.

Using the deep immunoSEQ assay, TCR CDR3 regions were amplified from genomic DNA by multiplex PCR. Extracted genomic DNA from each cell subset was distributed evenly across all wells of several immunoSEQ 96-well plates, and each plate was treated as a replicate. Each replicate PCR for sorted subsets received roughly 0.2 ug genomic DNA, equal to about 30,000 T cell genomes. The purified libraries were quantified using a Qubit 3.0 fluorometer, sized with a Bioanalyzer 2100, and then quantified again using the KAPA Library Quantification kit. Every immunoSEQ 96-well plate was sequenced on a separate single-read 150-cycle Illumina NextSeq 550 flow cell. Per the original workflow: Because only junctional sequences without quality scores were contained in the immunoSEQ output, filtering matching that applied to full-length reads could not be performed. Sequences were annotated with PyIR, a Python wrapper for IgBLAST v1.9, using IMGT germline references to assign V/J genes and CDR3. Reads were filtered out if the reads had weak V/J assignments (E-value above 1e-6), no CDR3, stop codons, out-of-frame junctions, or ambiguous translated residues. V3J clonotypes were defined as sequences sharing an identical inferred V gene, J gene, and CDR3 amino acid sequence. To compute the percentage overlap between repertoires, the number of shared unique clonotypes was divided by the size of the smaller repertoire. Three approaches were used to assess repertoire richness: RTK rarefaction, the Chao1 estimator, and Recon v2.1 estimates of unobserved clonotypes. Generation probabilities were computed with OLGA for all TCRbeta clonotypes obtained by the gDNA method from a handful of donors. TCRdb took over this immuneACCESS table, retaining in-frame rearrangements with V and J assigned. Such tables are incomplete; in checked studies, under half of the missing clones stem from an unresolved V gene, and the remainder is unexplained. Clone size and the V and J calls come from that table; the DNA yielded D and trimming. In all, the sample holds 1,400,000 or so clones, and approximately 98.5% of those were seen once. In total, the top ten clones hold 0.3% to 0.45% of the sample.

The source material was naive CD4+ T cells sorted from blood. In the paper's terms, the cell subset or site label means: CD45RA+ positively selected. This TCR derives from a young man in good health.

CDR3 sequence: CAWDEGVVRGGEKLFF. The DNA sequence follows: TGTGCCTGGGACGAGGGGGTTGTCAGGGGAGGTGAAAAACTGTTTTTT. The V and J segments used are TRBV30 and TRBJ1-4; TRBD1 is a weak D gene call, 6 bases matching. From the cysteine through the phenylalanine, the CDR3 covers 16 amino acids. The sequence is cut down to CDR3 DNA, 48 bases in frame from base 1. In the germline V gene (reference sequence), CDR1 corresponds to GTSNPN and CDR2 to SVGIG. V lost 5 bases and J lost 7 bases; the stretch between them is 23 bases long. With the portions outside the CDR3 filled from the reference TRBV30 and TRBJ1-4 genes, the complete variable region becomes SQTIHQWPATLVQPVGSPLSLECTVEGTSNPNLYWYRQAAGRGLQLLFYSVGIGQISSEVPQNLSASRPQDRQFILSSKKLLLSDSGFYLCAWDEGVVRGGEKLFFGSGTQLSVL.